The 23 T cell receptor beta chains below were found in one sample sequenced in a study of cytomegalovirus exposure and HLA in healthy donors (dated by TCRdb to the late 2010s). Libraries were constructed by the immunoSEQ multiplex PCR assay. For the multiplex PCR, a mixture combining 60 forward primers for TCR Vbeta segments and 13 reverse primers for TCR Jbeta segments was used. What TCRdb holds here is the immuneACCESS table cut down to in-frame rearrangements. Part of the clones is not present; checked against another copy, under half of the missing clones reflect an unresolved V gene, and the others are unexplained. Counted in this sample were roughly 120,000 clones; around 80% of them appeared once. The top ten clonotypes cover 0.85% to 1.4% of the sample. Sequencing was performed on PBMCs. These receptors all stem from a woman aged 25 to 45 in good health and CMV-seronegative.

V usage is TRBV2 and J usage is TRBJ2-5; 14 nucleotides align to TRBD2. The CDR3 runs 15 residues. The V and J ends lost 10 bases and 3 bases, in that order; junction bases with no gene match: 7. Germline assignment: CDR1 SNHLY and CDR2 FYNNEI. The chain's CDR3 is CAITGLAGGEETQYF. Written as DNA, the CDR3 is TGTGCCATCACCGGACTAGCGGGAGGAGAAGAGACCCAGTACTTC.

The CDR3 bases are TGTGCCAGCACCCGAGACAGGGATGGGAATACCGGGGAGCTGTTTTTT. Its translation is CASTRDRDGNTGELFF. The chain is built from TRBV7-9 and TRBJ2-2; 7 positions match TRBD1. Germline V CDR1 and CDR2: SEHNR, FQNEAQ (reference sequence). Germline trimming cut 7 bases from V and 5 bases from J; bases unmatched to any gene: 13. This CDR3 spans 16 amino acids.

The CDR3: CASSAGGSGTGLGGYTF. CDR3 bases: TGTGCCAGCAGTGCCGGGGGGTCAGGGACAGGGTTGGGGGGCTACACCTTC. This chain joins TRBV6-1 and TRBJ1-2; 9 bases match TRBD1. V lost 4 bases to trimming and J lost 8 bases; unmatched junction nucleotides: 17. This CDR3 comprises 17 residues. CDR1 and CDR2 from the germline V gene are MNHNS and SASEGT.

The CDR3 DNA reads TGTGCCAGTAGTATAGGGGGGGGGACAGGTCATTTAAACACTGAAGCTTTCTTT. The encoded protein is CASSIGGGTGHLNTEAFF. The V gene is TRBV19, the J gene TRBJ1-1; 8 bases map to TRBD1. With V trimmed by 1 base and J by 2 bases, 12 bases remained unmatched. The V gene's germline CDR1 is LNHDA and CDR2 SQIVND (reference sequence). There are 18 residues in the CDR3.

This sequence joins TRBV5-4 and TRBJ1-2, with D perhaps matching TRBD1 (5 bases). Germline V gives CDR1 SGHNT, CDR2 YYREEE (reference sequence). CDR3 length: 15 residues. Trimming removed 4 bases at V and 2 bases at J, with 15 bases between. CDR3 nucleotides: TGTGCCAGCAGCCTCGCGGGGGGGGGAAACTATGGCTACACCTTC. It translates to CASSLAGGGNYGYTF.

The J gene is TRBJ2-3, the V gene TRBV6-1; TRBD2 agrees at 11 bases. Germline trimming cut 5 bases from V and 3 bases from J; bases unmatched to any gene: 4. The CDR3 has 15 residues. Germline assignment: CDR1 MNHNS and CDR2 SASEGT. This CDR3 reads CASSPLAGATDTQYF. In DNA form, the CDR3 reads TGTGCCAGCAGTCCACTAGCGGGGGCTACAGATACGCAGTATTTT.

This clone has only one observation. Sequence at one end of the junction differs from germline and may be a read error. The genes are TRBV5-1 and TRBJ1-6; D unresolved. The CDR3 is 16 amino acids. Germline assignment: CDR1 SGHRS and CDR2 YFSETQ. The CDR3 nucleotides are TGCGCCGGCAGCTTGTCTTTGAGCATTTATAATTCACCCCTCCACTTT. The encoded protein is CAGSLSLSIYNSPLHF. The full variable domain, its missing parts supplied by reference TRBV5-1 and TRBJ1-6, is KAGVTQTPRYLIKTRGQQVTLSCSPISGHRSVSWYQQTPGQGLQFLFEYFSETQRNKGNFPGRFSGRQFSNSRSEMNVSTLELGDSALYLCAGSLSLSIYNSPLHFGNGTRLTVT.

This chain's CDR3 is CASSPSNEQFF. The CDR3, as DNA: TGTGCCAGCAGCCCTTCCAATGAGCAGTTCTTC. This chain joins TRBV6-6 and TRBJ2-1; D unresolved. This CDR3 region has 11 residues. Trimming left V 6 bases short and J 6 bases short, with 6 bases between. CDR1 and CDR2 (germline): MNHNY, SVGAGI (reference sequence).

This chain uses TRBV18 with TRBJ1-1, with 7 nucleotides matching TRBD1. This CDR3 is built from 14 residues. Germline assignment: CDR1 KGHSH and CDR2 LQKENI. V was pared by 1 base and J by 4 bases, with 3 bases of the junction left unmatched. The chain's CDR3 is CASSPLTGVTEAFF. In DNA form, the CDR3 reads TGTGCCAGCTCACCACTTACAGGGGTCACTGAAGCTTTCTTT.

In this sample, this clone turned up a few times. V gene TRBV27 combines with J gene TRBJ2-1; D is unresolved. This CDR3 is 13 amino acids long. Germline lookup yields CDR1 MNHEY and CDR2 SMNVEV (reference sequence). Trimming stripped 3 bases from V and 4 bases from J, with 7 bases between. Written as DNA, the CDR3 is TGTGCCAGCAGTTTTATGGCTTACAATGAGCAGTTCTTC. Amino acids: CASSFMAYNEQFF.

This clone appeared a single time. The V call is TRBV30, the J call TRBJ1-1, with TRBD1 identical over 9 bases. V was pared by 6 bases and J by 3 bases, with 5 bases of the junction left unmatched. This CDR3 has 13 residues. CDR1 is GTSNPN and CDR2 is SVGIG in the germline V gene (reference sequence). The CDR3 DNA sequence: TGTGCCTGCATTAGGACAGGGGACACTGAAGCTTTCTTT. It codes for CACIRTGDTEAFF.

V is TRBV7-3 and J is TRBJ2-7, with a possible D match to TRBD2 (5 bases). Trimming shortened V by 6 bases and J by 4 bases, and 13 bases separated the two germline ends. The CDR3 extends over 13 amino acids. The germline gives CDR1 SGHTA, CDR2 FQGTGA. The CDR3 bases are TGTGCCAGCAGTCCCTCTCGGGGATACGAGCAGTACTTC. This gives the protein CASSPSRGYEQYF.

This rearrangement joins TRBV11-3 to TRBJ2-3, with TRBD1 as a possible D gene (5 bases). CDR1 is SGHNT, CDR2 YENEEA, per germline. V was trimmed by 5 bases and J by 4 bases, leaving 13 bases between them. This CDR3 is built from 14 residues. In DNA form, the CDR3 reads TGTGCCAGCAGCCCACGGTGGGGCGCAGATACGCAGTATTTT. This sequence encodes CASSPRWGADTQYF.

The chain uses TRBV10-1 and TRBJ2-7; unclear D gene. Deletions cut 0 bases from V and 2 bases from J, with 8 bases between. This CDR3 contains 14 residues. Germline V gives CDR1 WNHNN, CDR2 SYGVQD (reference sequence). The CDR3 loop reads CASSESGRTYEQYF. The DNA of the CDR3 is TGCGCCAGCAGTGAGTCGGGCAGAACCTACGAGCAGTACTTC.

The V call is TRBV5-6, the J call TRBJ2-1; unclear D gene. The CDR3 covers 14 residues. Germline V gene data show CDR1 as SGHDT and CDR2 as YYEEEE. Trimming removed 2 bases from V and 4 bases from J, with 10 bases in between. CDR3 bases: TGTGCCAGCAGCTTTCCGACTTTTTACAATGAGCAGTTCTTC. Protein: CASSFPTFYNEQFF.

This chain connects TRBV11-3 to TRBJ2-6, with D maybe TRBD2 (6 bases). V gave up 3 bases and J gave up 1 base, with 7 bases separating them. The CDR3 extends over 15 amino acids. Per the germline V gene, CDR1 is SGHNT and CDR2 is YENEEA. The DNA of the CDR3 is TGTGCCAGCAGCTTTCGGGGGTCTGGGGCCAACGTCCTGACTTTC. Protein sequence: CASSFRGSGANVLTF. Full variable domain (outside the CDR3, taken from reference TRBV11-3 and TRBJ2-6): EAGVVQSPRYKIIEKKQPVAFWCNPISGHNTLYWYLQNLGQGPELLIRYENEEAVDDSQLPKDRFSAERLKGVDSTLKIQPAELGDSAVYLCASSFRGSGANVLTFGAGSRLTVL.

The chain is built from TRBV6-1 and TRBJ1-2; 9 bases align to TRBD1. Losses at the gene ends were 3 bases for V and 8 bases for J; bases not matched to a gene: 1. This CDR3 is built from 12 residues. CDR1 is MNHNS and CDR2 is SASEGT in the germline V gene. For the CDR3, the DNA is TGTGCCAGCAGTGAGGGACAGGGAGGCTACACCTTC. Its translation is CASSEGQGGYTF.

This chain links TRBV18 with TRBJ2-7, with 9 bases matching TRBD2. The CDR3 runs 16 residues. Germline values: CDR1 KGHSH, CDR2 LQKENI. The trim removed 4 bases at V and 0 bases at J, leaving 7 bases unmatched. As DNA, the CDR3 is TGTGCCAGCTCACTGGGACTAGCTGGGAGCTCCTACGAGCAGTACTTC. Translated, it gives CASSLGLAGSSYEQYF.

The chain recombines TRBV14 with TRBJ2-7, with TRBD2 matching over 14 bases. Losses at the gene ends were 4 bases for V and 3 bases for J; bases not matched to a gene: 11. Germline V CDR1 and CDR2: SGHDN, FVKESK. The CDR3 loop spans 18 amino acids. The DNA of the CDR3 is TGTGCCAGCAGCCCCTACCCGGGACTAGCGGGAGCCCTCTACGAGCAGTACTTC. Residues: CASSPYPGLAGALYEQYF.

CDR3 sequence: CASSSGLAGGTPHEQYF. The CDR3 DNA sequence: TGTGCCAGCAGTTCCGGACTAGCGGGAGGCACCCCTCACGAGCAGTACTTC. The chain employs TRBV28 and TRBJ2-7; 14 positions agree with TRBD2. V was pared by 4 bases and J by 5 bases, with 10 bases of the junction left unmatched. Looked up from germline, CDR1 is MDHEN and CDR2 is SYDVKM. This CDR3 comprises 17 residues. The full variable domain, with the rest looked up from reference TRBV28 and TRBJ2-7, is DVKVTQSSRYLVKRTGEKVFLECVQDMDHENMFWYRQDPGLGLRLIYFSYDVKMKEKGDIPEGYSVSREKKERFSLILESASTNQTSMYLCASSSGLAGGTPHEQYFGPGTRLTVT.

This clone was counted between two and nine times. The CDR3 region has the DNA TGTGCCAGCAGCCCCCAGGGTCTCTTCTCCTACGAGCAGTACTTC. Amino acids: CASSPQGLFSYEQYF. This sequence joins TRBV7-2 and TRBJ2-7, with D possibly being TRBD1 (5 bases). Germline V CDR1 and CDR2: SGHTA, FQGNSA. The CDR3 covers 15 residues. The V and J ends lost 5 bases and 0 bases respectively, with 14 bases between them.

The gene calls are TRBV2 and TRBJ2-5, with 7 bases lining up with TRBD1. Trimming cost V 5 bases and J 5 bases; bases outside gene matches: 8. This CDR3 spans 14 amino acids. Germline CDR1 is SNHLY and CDR2 is FYNNEI. The CDR3 DNA reads as TGTGCCAGCAGTTACACAGGGGTGGGGGAGACCCAGTACTTC. Residues: CASSYTGVGETQYF.

J is TRBJ2-7 and V is TRBV7-6; the match to TRBD2 covers 10 bases. Germline trimming cut 2 bases from V and 4 bases from J; bases unmatched to any gene: 8. Germline V CDR1 and CDR2: SGHVS, FNYEAQ. The CDR3 contains 16 residues. In DNA, the CDR3 is TGTGCCAGCAGCTTAATTTCTAGCGGGGGAGAGTACGAGCAGTACTTC. Its protein product is CASSLISSGGEYEQYF.